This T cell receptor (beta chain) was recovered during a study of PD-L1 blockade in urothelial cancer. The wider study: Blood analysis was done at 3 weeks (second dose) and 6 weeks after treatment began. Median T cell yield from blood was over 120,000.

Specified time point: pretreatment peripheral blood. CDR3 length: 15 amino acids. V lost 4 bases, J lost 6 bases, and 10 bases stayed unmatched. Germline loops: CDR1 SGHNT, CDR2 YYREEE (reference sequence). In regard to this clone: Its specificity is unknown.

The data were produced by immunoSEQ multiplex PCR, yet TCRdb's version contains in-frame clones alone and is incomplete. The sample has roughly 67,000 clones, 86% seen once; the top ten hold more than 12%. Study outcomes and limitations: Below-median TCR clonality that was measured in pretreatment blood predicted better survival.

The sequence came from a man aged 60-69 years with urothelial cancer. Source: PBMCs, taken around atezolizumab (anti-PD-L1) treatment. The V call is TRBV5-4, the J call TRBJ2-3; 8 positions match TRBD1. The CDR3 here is CASSRTGGGIDTQYF. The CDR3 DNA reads TGTGCCAGCAGCCGAACAGGGGGAGGTATCGATACGCAGTATTTT.